The TCR beta chain under discussion was sequenced for a study of blood T cell repertoires in COVID-19. Turning to the study itself: COVID-19 samples collected from the United States, Italy and Spain covered acute and convalescent phases.

Germline V gene lookup returns CDR1 SQVTM and CDR2 ANQGSEA. The length of the CDR3 is 12 residues. V was shortened by 2 bases and J by 7 bases, with 11 bases between the two germline ends. In the source study's methods: Reference gene primer amplification in the assay estimated nucleated cell counts. Only in-frame clones appear in the TCRdb table, and some are missing; sequencing was by immunoSEQ multiplex PCR. V and J calls and clone size are those listed in that table; D and trimming were worked out from the DNA. The sample records around 260,000 clones, 89% being singletons. The TCR originated in a woman aged 40-49 years who had recovered from COVID-19. The sample comprised peripheral blood. J is TRBJ2-5 and V is TRBV29-1; maybe TRBD2 (5 bases). The CDR3 reads CSVETGDGTQYF. CDR3 DNA: TGCAGCGTTGAAACCGGGGATGGGACCCAGTACTTC. Together with reference TRBV29-1 and TRBJ2-5, the CDR3 gives the full variable domain: SAVISQKPSRDICQRGTSLTIQCQVDSQVTMMFWYRQQPGQSLTLIATANQGSEATYESGFVIDKFPISRPNLTFSTLTVSNMSPEDSSIYLCSVETGDGTQYFGPGTRLLVL.